This TCR beta chain came from a study of early T cells in non-severe SARS-CoV-2 infection. Study at large: RNA in bulk from unsorted whole blood was sequenced, and chains were unpaired.

Each single cDNA molecule received a unique molecular identifier. Each CDR3 protein is one row after TCRdb ran MiXCR on the 5' RACE reads. The sample has about 60,000 distinct CDR3 sequences; around 6% are singletons. Findings of the study overall: Anti-spike CD8 responses were favored by VDJdb matching, which missed private and CD4 specificities.

Germline V lookup: CDR1 SGHRS, CDR2 YFSETQ. This CDR3 is 15 amino acids long. The J segment lost 7 bases and the V segment lost 4 bases, leaving 8 bases of the junction unmatched. In its sample, this clonotype was seen many times. The antigen remains undetermined. The sequence derives from an adult who was a healthcare worker with PCR-confirmed SARS-CoV-2 infection or an uninfected control (not recorded which). The sample taken for sequencing was whole blood. V gene TRBV5-1 combines with J gene TRBJ1-5; 10 bases agree with TRBD1. CDR3 nucleotides: TGCGCCAGCAGCACCGGGACAGGGGAGGAACAGCCCCAGCATTTT. It yields the protein CASSTGTGEEQPQHF.